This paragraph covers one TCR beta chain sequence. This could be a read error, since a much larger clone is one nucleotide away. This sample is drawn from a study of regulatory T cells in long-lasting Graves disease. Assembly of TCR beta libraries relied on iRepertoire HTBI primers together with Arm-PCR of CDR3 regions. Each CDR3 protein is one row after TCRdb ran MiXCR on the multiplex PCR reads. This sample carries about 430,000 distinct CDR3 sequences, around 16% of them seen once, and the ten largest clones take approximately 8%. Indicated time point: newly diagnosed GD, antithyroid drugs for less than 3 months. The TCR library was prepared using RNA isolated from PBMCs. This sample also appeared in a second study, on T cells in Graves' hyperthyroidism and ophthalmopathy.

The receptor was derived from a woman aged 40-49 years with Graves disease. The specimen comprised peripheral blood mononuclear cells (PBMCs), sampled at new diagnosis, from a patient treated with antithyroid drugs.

The CDR3 DNA follows: TGTGCCAGCAGTTTAGAGGGCAGAGTGAATTCACCCTTCCACTTT. Its translation: CASSLEGRVNSPFHF. The rearrangement links TRBV27 to TRBJ1-6; D remains unclear. The CDR3 spans 15 residues. Germline CDR1 MNHEY, CDR2 SMNVEV (reference sequence).